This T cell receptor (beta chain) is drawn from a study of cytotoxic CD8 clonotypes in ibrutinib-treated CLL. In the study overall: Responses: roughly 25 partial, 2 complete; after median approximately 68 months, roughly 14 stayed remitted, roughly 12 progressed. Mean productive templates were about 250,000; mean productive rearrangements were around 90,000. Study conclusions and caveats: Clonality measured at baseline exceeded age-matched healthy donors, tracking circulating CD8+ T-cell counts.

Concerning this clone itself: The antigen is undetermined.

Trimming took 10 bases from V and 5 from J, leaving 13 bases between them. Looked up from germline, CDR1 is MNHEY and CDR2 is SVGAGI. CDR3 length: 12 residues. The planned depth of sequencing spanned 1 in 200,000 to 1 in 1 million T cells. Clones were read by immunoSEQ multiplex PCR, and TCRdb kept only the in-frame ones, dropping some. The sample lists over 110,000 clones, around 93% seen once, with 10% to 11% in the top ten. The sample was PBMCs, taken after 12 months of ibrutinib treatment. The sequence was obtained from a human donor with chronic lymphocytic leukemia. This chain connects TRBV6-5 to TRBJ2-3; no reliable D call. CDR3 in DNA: TGTGCCACCCGGGCGGACGGAGATACGCAGTATTTT. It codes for CATRADGDTQYF.